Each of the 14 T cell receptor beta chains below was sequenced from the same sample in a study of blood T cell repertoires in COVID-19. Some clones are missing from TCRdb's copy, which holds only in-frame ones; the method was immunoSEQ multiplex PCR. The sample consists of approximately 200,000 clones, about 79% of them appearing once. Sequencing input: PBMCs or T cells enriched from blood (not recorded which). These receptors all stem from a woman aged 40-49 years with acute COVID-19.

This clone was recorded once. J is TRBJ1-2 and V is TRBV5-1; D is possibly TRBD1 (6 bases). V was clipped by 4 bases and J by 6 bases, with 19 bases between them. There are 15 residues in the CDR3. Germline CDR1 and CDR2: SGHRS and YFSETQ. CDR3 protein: CASSPQGPTVDGYTF. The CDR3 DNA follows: TGCGCCAGCAGCCCGCAGGGGCCCACGGTGGATGGCTACACCTTC.

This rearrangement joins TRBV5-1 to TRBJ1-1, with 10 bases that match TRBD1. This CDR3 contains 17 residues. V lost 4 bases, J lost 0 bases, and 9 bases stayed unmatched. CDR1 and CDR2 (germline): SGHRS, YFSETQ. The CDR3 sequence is CASSLDRGLLMNTEAFF. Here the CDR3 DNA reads TGCGCCAGCAGCCTCGACAGGGGGCTTCTTATGAACACTGAAGCTTTCTTT. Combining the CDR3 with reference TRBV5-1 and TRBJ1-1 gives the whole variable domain KAGVTQTPRYLIKTRGQQVTLSCSPISGHRSVSWYQQTPGQGLQFLFEYFSETQRNKGNFPGRFSGRQFSNSRSEMNVSTLELGDSALYLCASSLDRGLLMNTEAFFGQGTRLTVV.

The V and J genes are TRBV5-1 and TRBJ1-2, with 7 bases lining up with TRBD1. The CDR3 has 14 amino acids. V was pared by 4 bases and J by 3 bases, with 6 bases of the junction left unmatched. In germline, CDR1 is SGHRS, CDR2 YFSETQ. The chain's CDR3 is CASSPGTAYYGYTF. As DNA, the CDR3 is TGCGCCAGCAGCCCCGGGACAGCTTACTATGGCTACACCTTC.

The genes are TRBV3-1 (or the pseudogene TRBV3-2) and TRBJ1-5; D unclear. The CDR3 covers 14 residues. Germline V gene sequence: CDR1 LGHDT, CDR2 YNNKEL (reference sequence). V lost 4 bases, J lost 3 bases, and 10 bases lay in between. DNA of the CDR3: TGTGCCAGCAGCCGGCGGGGAATCAATCAGCCCCAGCATTTT. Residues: CASSRRGINQPQHF.

CDR3 coding DNA: TGTGCCAGTGGGGCGGGGGATCGGGGCAATCAGCCCCAGCATTTT. Protein: CASGAGDRGNQPQHF. The V gene is TRBV19, the J gene TRBJ1-5, with a weak D call TRBD1 (5 bases). V dropped 8 bases and J dropped 2 bases, with 16 bases sitting between them. This CDR3 is built from 15 residues. From germline, CDR1 is LNHDA and CDR2 SQIVND (reference sequence).

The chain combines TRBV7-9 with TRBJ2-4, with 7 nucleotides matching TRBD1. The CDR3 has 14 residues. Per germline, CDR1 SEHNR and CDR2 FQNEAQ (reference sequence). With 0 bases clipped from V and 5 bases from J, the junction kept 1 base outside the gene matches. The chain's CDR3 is CASSLAGGENIQYF. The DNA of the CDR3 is TGTGCCAGCAGCTTAGCAGGGGGCGAAAACATTCAGTACTTC.

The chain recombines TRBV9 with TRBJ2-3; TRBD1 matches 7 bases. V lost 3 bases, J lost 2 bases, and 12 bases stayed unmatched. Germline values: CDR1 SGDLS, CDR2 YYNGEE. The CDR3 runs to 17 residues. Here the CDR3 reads CASSGKTGLLNTDTQYF. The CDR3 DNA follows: TGTGCCAGCAGCGGGAAGACAGGGCTCCTGAACACAGATACGCAGTATTTT.

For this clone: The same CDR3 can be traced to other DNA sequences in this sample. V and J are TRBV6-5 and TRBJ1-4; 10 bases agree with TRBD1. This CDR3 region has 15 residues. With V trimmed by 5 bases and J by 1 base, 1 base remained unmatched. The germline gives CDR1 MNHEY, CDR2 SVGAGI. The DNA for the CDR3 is TGTGCCAGCAGTAGGACAGGGGGAACTAATGAAAAACTGTTTTTT. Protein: CASSRTGGTNEKLFF.

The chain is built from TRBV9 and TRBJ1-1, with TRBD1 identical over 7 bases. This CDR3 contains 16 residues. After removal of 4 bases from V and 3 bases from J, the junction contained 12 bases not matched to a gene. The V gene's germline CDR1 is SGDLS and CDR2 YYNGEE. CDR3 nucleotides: TGTGCCAGCAGCACCCGTCCCGGGACAGCATACACTGAAGCTTTCTTT. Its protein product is CASSTRPGTAYTEAFF.

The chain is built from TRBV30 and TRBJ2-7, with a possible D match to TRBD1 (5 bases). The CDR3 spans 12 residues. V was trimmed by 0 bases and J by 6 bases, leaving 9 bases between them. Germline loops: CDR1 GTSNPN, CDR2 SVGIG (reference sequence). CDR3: CAWSVSQGEQYF. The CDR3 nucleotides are TGTGCCTGGAGTGTGTCCCAGGGCGAGCAGTACTTC.

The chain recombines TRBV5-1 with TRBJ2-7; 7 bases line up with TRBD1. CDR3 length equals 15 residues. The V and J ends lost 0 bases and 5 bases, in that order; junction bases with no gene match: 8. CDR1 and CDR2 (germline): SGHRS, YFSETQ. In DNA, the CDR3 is TGCGCCAGCAGCTTGGGTAGGGGGCGGGCTGACGAGCAGTACTTC. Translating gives CASSLGRGRADEQYF.

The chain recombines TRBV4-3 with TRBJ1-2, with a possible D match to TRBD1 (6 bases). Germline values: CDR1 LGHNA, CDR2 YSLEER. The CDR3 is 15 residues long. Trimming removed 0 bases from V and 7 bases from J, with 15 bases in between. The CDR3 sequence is CASSQDGGGGGGYTF. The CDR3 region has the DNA TGCGCCAGCAGCCAAGATGGGGGGGGCGGTGGTGGCTACACCTTC.

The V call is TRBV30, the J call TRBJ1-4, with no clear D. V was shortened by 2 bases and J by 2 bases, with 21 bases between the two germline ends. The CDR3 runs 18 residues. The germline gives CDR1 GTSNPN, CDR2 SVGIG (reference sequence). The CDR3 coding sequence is TGTGCCTGGAGTAGACTAGACACGATAGGAGGCACTAATGAAAAACTGTTTTTT. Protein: CAWSRLDTIGGTNEKLFF.

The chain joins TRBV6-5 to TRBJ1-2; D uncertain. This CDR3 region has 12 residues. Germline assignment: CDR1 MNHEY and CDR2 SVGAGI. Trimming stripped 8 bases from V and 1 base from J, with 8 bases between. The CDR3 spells CASGEGNYGYTF. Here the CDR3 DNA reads TGTGCCAGCGGGGAGGGTAACTATGGCTACACCTTC.